This TCR beta chain was identified during a study of blood T cell repertoires in COVID-19 (dated by TCRdb to the early 2020s). At the level of the whole study: Collaborator samples came from the United States, Italy and Spain and covered acute and convalescent phases of COVID-19. Where available, HLA class I and class II types were taken from metadata supplied by the sample provider and were not determined by assay-based typing. The prospective study material was composed of cDNA or gDNA derived from T cells, B-cell-depleted T cells, or PBMCs. The dataset comprised deeply sampled blood TCRbeta repertoires from subjects exposed to, actively infected with, or recovered from COVID-19. Nearly every sample came with metadata listing a de-identified subject ID, COVID-19 status, age in years and sex. The repertoires were released in a freely available public database meant as a resource for research on the immune response to SARS-CoV-2. Samples were obtained from the ongoing ImmuneRACE study (first 160 participants) and from over 1,000 subjects provided by 6 global collaborators. Overall study outcomes, separate from this receptor: The amount of clinical and demographic metadata varied by source and participant and was provided uncurated.

TCRbeta CDR3 regions were amplified from genomic DNA by means of the immunoSEQ Assay, a bias-controlled multiplex PCR. The authors processed their data as follows. Nucleated cell counts per sample were estimated from amplification of reference gene primers within the assay. To quantify the absolute abundance of each unique TCRbeta CDR3 rearrangement, sequence reads were collapsed and filtered. Productive Simpson clonality was computed per sample as the square root of Simpson's diversity index over productive rearrangements. TCRdb mirrors the immuneACCESS table, restricted to in-frame sequences. Some clones are absent from its copies; in checked studies, under half trace to an unresolved V gene, and the reason for the others is unknown. That table gives V, J and clone size, and the DNA gave D and trimming. The sample records about 40,000 clones, around 85% of which are singletons. Of the sample, 4.5% to 6% is held by the ten largest clones.

CDR1 is given as LGHNA and CDR2 as YNFKEQ, both from the germline V gene. Inclusive of the bounding cysteine and phenylalanine, the CDR3 is 18 residues long. The CDR3 DNA has 54 bases and is translated from base 1. Deletion took 1 base off V and 2 bases off J, with a span of 20 bases between the germline ends. Whole blood was collected in K2EDTA tubes by collaborating institutions according to the institutions' own protocols. For TCRbeta analysis, collaborators shipped samples as frozen whole blood, isolated PBMCs, or DNA extracted from either of those sample types. On this clone: What this receptor recognizes is not known. No much larger clone exists at a distance of one base, and base qualities are not known.

The specimen was peripheral blood. In this chain, TRBV4-2 is recombined with TRBJ1-1, with the D gene call left open. This TCR was sampled from a man aged 45-65 years with active COVID-19. The CDR3 in this case is CASSQAGIQSMQNTEAFF. The nucleotides are TGTGCCAGCAGCCAAGCCGGAATACAGTCGATGCAAAACACTGAAGCTTTCTTT.